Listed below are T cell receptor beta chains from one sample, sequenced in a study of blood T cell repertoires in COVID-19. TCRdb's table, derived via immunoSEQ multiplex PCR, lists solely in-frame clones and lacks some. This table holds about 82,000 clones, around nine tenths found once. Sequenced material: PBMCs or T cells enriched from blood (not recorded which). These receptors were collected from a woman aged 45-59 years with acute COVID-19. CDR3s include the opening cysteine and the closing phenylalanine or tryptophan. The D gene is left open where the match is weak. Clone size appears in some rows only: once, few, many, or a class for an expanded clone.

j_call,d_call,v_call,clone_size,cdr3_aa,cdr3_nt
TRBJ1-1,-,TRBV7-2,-,CASSLIGTSTEAFF,TGTGCCAGCAGCTTAATCGGGACTAGCACTGAAGCTTTCTTT
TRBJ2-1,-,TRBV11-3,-,CASSPRTLLNEQFF,TGTGCCAGCAGCCCTCGGACACTGCTCAATGAGCAGTTCTTC
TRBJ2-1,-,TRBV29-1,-,CSLGVSSYNEQFF,TGCAGCTTAGGGGTAAGCTCCTACAATGAGCAGTTCTTC
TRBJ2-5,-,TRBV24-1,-,CATSDRSEGQETQYF,TGTGCCACCAGTGACCGATCGGAGGGACAAGAGACCCAGTACTTC
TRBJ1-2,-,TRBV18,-,CASSPPGEHGYTF,TGTGCCAGCTCACCACCAGGGGAACATGGCTACACCTTC
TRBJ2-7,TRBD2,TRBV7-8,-,CASSLVAGGLEQYF,TGTGCCAGCAGCTTAGTTGCGGGAGGGCTCGAGCAGTACTTC
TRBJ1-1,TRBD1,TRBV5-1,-,CASSLEGQWVMNTEAFF,TGCGCCAGCAGCTTGGAGGGACAGTGGGTCATGAACACTGAAGCTTTCTTT
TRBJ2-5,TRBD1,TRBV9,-,CASSEQGDRETQYF,TGTGCCAGCAGCGAACAGGGGGACCGAGAGACCCAGTACTTC
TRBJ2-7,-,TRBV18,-,CASSHSEAYEQYF,TGTGCCAGCTCACACTCTGAAGCCTACGAGCAGTACTTC
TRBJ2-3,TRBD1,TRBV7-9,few,CASSLAGTGQDTQYF,TGTGCCAGCAGCTTAGCTGGGACAGGGCAAGATACGCAGTATTTT
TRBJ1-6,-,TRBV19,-,CASSGSSYNSPLHF,TGTGCCTCTAGTGGCAGCTCCTATAATTCACCCCTCCACTTT
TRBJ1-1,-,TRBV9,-,CASSVQGNTEAFF,TGTGCCAGCAGCGTACAGGGGAACACTGAAGCTTTCTTT
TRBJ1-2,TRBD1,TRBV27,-,CASSHNGQGVVGYTF,TGTGCCAGCAGCCACAATGGACAGGGAGTTGTCGGCTACACCTTC
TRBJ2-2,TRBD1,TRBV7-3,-,CASSSPGQGANTGELFF,TGTGCCAGCAGCTCACCGGGACAGGGGGCGAACACCGGGGAGCTGTTTTTT
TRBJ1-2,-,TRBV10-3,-,CAISEQGGSSYGYTF,TGTGCCATCAGTGAGCAGGGAGGGAGCAGCTATGGCTACACCTTC
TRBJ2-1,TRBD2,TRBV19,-,CASSIGLAGADEQFF,TGTGCCAGTAGTATAGGACTAGCGGGAGCTGATGAGCAGTTCTTC
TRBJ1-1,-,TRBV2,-,CASSPPTANTEAFF,TGTGCCAGCAGTCCCCCCACTGCGAACACTGAAGCTTTCTTT
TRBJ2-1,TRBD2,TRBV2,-,CASRAGTSAYNEQFF,TGTGCCAGCAGGGCCGGGACTAGCGCCTACAATGAGCAGTTCTTC
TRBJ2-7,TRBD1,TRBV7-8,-,CASSLAQGANYEQYF,TGTGCCAGCAGCTTAGCGCAGGGGGCTAACTACGAGCAGTACTTC
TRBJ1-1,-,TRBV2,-,CASSETRRGGRNTEAFF,TGTGCCAGCAGTGAAACGCGGCGGGGAGGCCGGAACACTGAAGCTTTCTTT
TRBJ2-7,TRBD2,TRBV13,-,CATRLAGGIYEQYF,TGTGCCACTCGACTAGCGGGAGGAATATACGAGCAGTACTTC
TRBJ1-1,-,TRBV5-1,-,CASSLTSMNTEAFF,TGCGCCAGCAGCTTGACAAGTATGAACACTGAAGCTTTCTTT
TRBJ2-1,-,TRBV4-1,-,CASSQSPGLIISYNEQFF,TGCGCCAGCAGCCAGAGCCCCGGACTTATCATCTCCTACAATGAGCAGTTCTTC
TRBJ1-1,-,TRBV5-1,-,CASSSRGTGGEAFF,TGCGCCAGCAGCTCCCGGGGAACCGGAGGGGAAGCTTTCTTT
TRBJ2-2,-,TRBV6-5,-,CASSPGTRAGELFF,TGTGCCAGCAGTCCCGGGACAAGGGCCGGGGAGCTGTTTTTT
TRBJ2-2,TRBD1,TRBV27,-,CASSFGQGQEGNGELFF,TGTGCCAGCAGTTTTGGACAGGGGCAAGAAGGGAACGGGGAGCTGTTTTTT
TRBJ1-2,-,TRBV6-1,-,CASSESQAGLYGYTF,TGTGCCAGCAGTGAAAGTCAGGCAGGCCTCTATGGCTACACCTTC
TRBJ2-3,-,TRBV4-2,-,CASSQEWLSTDTQYF,TGTGCCAGCAGCCAAGAATGGCTGAGCACAGATACGCAGTATTTT
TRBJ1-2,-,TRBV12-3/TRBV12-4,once,CASSFWDLGYTF,TGTGCCAGCAGTTTCTGGGACTTGGGCTACACCTTC
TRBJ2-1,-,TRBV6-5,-,CASRARGAAWQFF,TGTGCCAGCAGGGCGCGCGGGGCGGCTTGGCAGTTCTTC
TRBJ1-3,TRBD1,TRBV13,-,CASSLDRAGNTIYF,TGTGCCAGCAGCTTGGACAGGGCCGGAAACACCATATATTTT
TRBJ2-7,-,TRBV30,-,CAWSVLYEQYF,TGTGCCTGGAGTGTATTATACGAGCAGTACTTC
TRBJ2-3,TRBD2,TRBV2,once,CASTPAGTSGRATDTQYF,TGTGCCAGCACTCCAGCCGGGACTAGCGGGAGGGCGACAGATACGCAGTATTTT
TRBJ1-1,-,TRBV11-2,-,CASSLGKAFF,TGTGCCAGCAGTCTAGGAAAAGCTTTCTTT
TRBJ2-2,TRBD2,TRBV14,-,CASSQDKGLAGDGELFF,TGTGCCAGCAGCCAAGATAAGGGACTAGCGGGAGACGGGGAGCTGTTTTTT
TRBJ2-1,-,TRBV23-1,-,CASRRRGSSYNEQFF,TGCGCCAGCAGAAGAAGGGGGAGCTCCTACAATGAGCAGTTCTTC
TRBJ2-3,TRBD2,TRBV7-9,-,CASSRGSSDTQYF,TGTGCCAGCAGCCGCGGGAGCTCAGATACGCAGTATTTT
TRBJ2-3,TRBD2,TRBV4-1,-,CASSQVRSGTDTDTQYF,TGCGCCAGCAGCCAAGTAAGGAGCGGGACTGACACAGATACGCAGTATTTT
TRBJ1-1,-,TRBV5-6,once,CASSSLGGGVNTEAFF,TGTGCCAGCAGCTCGTTAGGGGGGGGCGTGAACACTGAAGCTTTCTTT
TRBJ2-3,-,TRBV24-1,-,CATGPEGGFTDTQYF,TGTGCCACCGGCCCAGAAGGCGGTTTCACAGATACGCAGTATTTT
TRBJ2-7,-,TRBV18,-,CASSPRSSSSHEQYF,TGTGCCAGCTCACCACGTTCTTCGTCTTCCCACGAGCAGTACTTC
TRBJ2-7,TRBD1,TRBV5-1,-,CASSLGTGTRVEQYF,TGCGCCAGCAGCTTGGGGACAGGGACGCGGGTTGAGCAGTACTTC
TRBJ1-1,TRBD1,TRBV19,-,CASSARQGVTEAFF,TGTGCCAGTAGTGCCAGACAGGGGGTAACTGAAGCTTTCTTT
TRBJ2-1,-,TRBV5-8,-,CASSLTSSTYNEQFF,TGTGCCAGCAGCCTGACTAGTTCTACCTACAATGAGCAGTTCTTC
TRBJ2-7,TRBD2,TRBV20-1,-,CSASTSGRHEQYF,TGCAGTGCTAGTACTAGCGGGAGACACGAGCAGTACTTC